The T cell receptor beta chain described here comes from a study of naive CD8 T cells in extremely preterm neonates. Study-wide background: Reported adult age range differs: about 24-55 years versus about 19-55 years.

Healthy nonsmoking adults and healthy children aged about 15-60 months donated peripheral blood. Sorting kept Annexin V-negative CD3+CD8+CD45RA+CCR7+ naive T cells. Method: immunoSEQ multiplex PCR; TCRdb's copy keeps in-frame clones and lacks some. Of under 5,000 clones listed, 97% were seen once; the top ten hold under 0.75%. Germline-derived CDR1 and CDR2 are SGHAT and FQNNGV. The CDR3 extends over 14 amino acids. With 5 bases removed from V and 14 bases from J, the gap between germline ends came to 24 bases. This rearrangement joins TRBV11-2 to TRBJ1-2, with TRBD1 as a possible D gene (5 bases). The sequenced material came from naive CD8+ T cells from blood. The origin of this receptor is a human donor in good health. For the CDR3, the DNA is TGTGCCAGCAGCCCACGGGACTTCGCTCCCCTCGCTACCTTC. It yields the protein CASSPRDFAPLATF.